A single sample gave rise to the 19 T cell receptor beta chains below, sequenced in a study of radiation and T cells in renal cell carcinoma. The table came from immunoSEQ multiplex PCR; TCRdb's copy has only in-frame clones and leaves some out. The table lists approximately 24,000 clones, more than 40% of them singletons. Indicated treatment: 15 Gy SBRT to primary tumor, nephrectomy 4 weeks later. The sample was tumor tissue, taken from a patient whose treatment included radiotherapy and nephrectomy. These TCRs come from a woman in her fifties or sixties with renal cell carcinoma.

In this sample, this clone turned up a few times. The rearrangement joins TRBV4-1 to TRBJ1-3; 8 nucleotides line up with TRBD1. V lost 7 bases and J lost 4; bases outside the gene matches: 12. The CDR3 is 16 amino acids. Germline V gene data show CDR1 as MGHRA and CDR2 as YSYEKL. The CDR3 DNA reads TGCGCCAGCACCCGATCCTTGGACAGGGTCGGAAACACCATATATTTT. Protein: CASTRSLDRVGNTIYF.

The rearrangement links TRBV6-5 to TRBJ1-5, with a possible D match to TRBD1 (5 bases). V lost 8 bases, J lost 2 bases, and 13 bases lay in between. This CDR3 comprises 14 residues. The germline gives CDR1 MNHEY, CDR2 SVGAGI. As DNA, the CDR3 is TGTGCCAGCTGGGTTTTGGGGGGCAATCAGCCCCAGCATTTT. Residues: CASWVLGGNQPQHF.

This clone appeared a single time. The chain is built from TRBV13 and TRBJ2-5; the D gene is possibly TRBD1 (6 bases). The germline V and J ends were trimmed by 5 bases and 9 bases, with 16 bases remaining between them. Germline-derived CDR1 and CDR2 are PRHDT and FYEKMQ (reference sequence). This CDR3 contains 13 residues. CDR3 region: CASSPPQGKAQYF. The CDR3 bases are TGTGCCAGCAGCCCCCCCCAGGGGAAGGCCCAGTACTTC.

The J gene is TRBJ2-7, the V gene TRBV6-1, with D possibly matching TRBD2 (5 bases). Germline CDR1 reads MNHNS; CDR2 reads SASEGT. With 0 bases removed from V and 4 bases from J, the gap between germline ends came to 16 bases. This CDR3 contains 16 residues. The CDR3: CASSEAEREFLYEQYF. The CDR3 bases are TGTGCCAGCAGTGAAGCGGAGAGGGAATTTTTATACGAGCAGTACTTC.

This clone was observed a handful of times. J is TRBJ1-4 and V is TRBV6-1; D is possibly TRBD1 (5 bases). The germline V and J ends were trimmed by 5 bases and 4 bases, with 14 bases remaining between them. The germline V gene has CDR1 MNHNS and CDR2 SASEGT. The CDR3 spans 15 residues. CDR3 region: CASSLAGTGNEKLFF. In nucleotides, the CDR3 is TGTGCCAGCAGTCTAGCCGGGACCGGTAATGAAAAACTGTTTTTT.

The chain joins TRBV9 to TRBJ2-7, with 7 bases fitting TRBD1. From germline, CDR1 is SGDLS and CDR2 YYNGEE. The CDR3 contains 12 residues. With 4 bases clipped from V and 5 bases from J, the junction kept 3 bases outside the gene matches. The CDR3 spells CASSPQGDEQYF. The CDR3 DNA sequence: TGTGCCAGCAGCCCTCAGGGGGACGAGCAGTACTTC.

This rearrangement joins TRBV5-4 to TRBJ1-4; D ambiguous. Trimming pared 4 bases from V and 7 bases from J, leaving 11 bases between. The CDR3 contains 13 residues. From germline, CDR1 is SGHNT and CDR2 YYREEE (reference sequence). This CDR3 is CASSTPGTEKLFF. CDR3 sequence (DNA): TGTGCCAGCAGCACCCCAGGTACTGAAAAACTGTTTTTT.

The chain has TRBV6-5 and TRBJ2-3; maybe TRBD2 (7 bases). This CDR3 is built from 15 residues. CDR1 and CDR2 (germline): MNHEY, SVGAGI. Trimming left V 3 bases short and J 2 bases short, with 12 bases between. The CDR3 region has the DNA TGTGCCAGCAGTTATCGTGGGGGGGCCACAGATACGCAGTATTTT. It translates to CASSYRGGATDTQYF.

This clone was seen just once. One junction end does not reproduce the germline sequence, and a read error may be involved. This chain joins TRBV5-5 and TRBJ1-1; D is uncertain. This CDR3 region has 13 residues. The germline gives CDR1 SGHKS, CDR2 YYEKEE (reference sequence). The CDR3 region has the DNA TGTGCCAGCAACCCTGAGGGCACGATGCTAGATCTCTTT. Its translation is CASNPEGTMLDLF.

This clone has a count of ten or more. The chain has TRBV5-1 and TRBJ2-7, with a possible D match to TRBD1 (6 bases). Germline V CDR1 and CDR2: SGHRS, YFSETQ. Trimming removed 0 bases at V and 2 bases at J, with 15 bases between. This CDR3 is built from 16 residues. The CDR3 is CASSLGHRDTTYEQYF. The CDR3, as DNA: TGCGCCAGCAGCTTGGGTCACCGGGACACTACCTACGAGCAGTACTTC.

The chain is built from TRBV4-2 and TRBJ2-5, with a tentative D call TRBD2 (6 bases). CDR3 length: 13 residues. Trimming removed 4 bases at V and 3 bases at J, with 9 bases between. Germline V gene data show CDR1 as LGHNA and CDR2 as YNFKEQ. The CDR3 DNA reads as TGTGCCAGCAGCCCCGGGAGAGAAGAGACCCAGTACTTC. Residues: CASSPGREETQYF.

The chain links TRBV30 to TRBJ2-1, with TRBD2 identical over 7 bases. CDR1 is GTSNPN, CDR2 SVGIG, per germline (reference sequence). V dropped 0 bases and J dropped 8; count of bases not matched to a gene: 16. This CDR3 comprises 17 residues. The CDR3 DNA reads as TGTGCCTGGAGTGTACTGGGAGGGTCAGCCCACGGCGATGAGCAGTTCTTC. It encodes CAWSVLGGSAHGDEQFF.

The chain uses TRBV5-6 and TRBJ1-4; TRBD1 might be the D (5 bases). The length of the CDR3 is 15 residues. Germline V gene sequence: CDR1 SGHDT, CDR2 YYEEEE. V gave up 4 bases and J gave up 10 bases, with 20 bases separating them. CDR3 region: CASSGGAPLDGKLFF. The CDR3 DNA sequence: TGTGCCAGCAGCGGCGGGGCGCCTCTGGACGGAAAACTGTTTTTT.

The CDR3 sequence: CASSHQQGAMNEQYF. CDR3 sequence (DNA): TGCGCCAGCAGCCATCAACAGGGGGCTATGAACGAGCAGTACTTC. V is TRBV4-1 and J is TRBJ2-7; 9 bases match TRBD1. The CDR3 is 15 residues long. V shed 3 bases, J shed 5 bases, and the junction held 8 bases outside the gene matches. CDR1 and CDR2 from the germline V gene are MGHRA and YSYEKL.

In this sample, this clone turned up a few times. V gene TRBV14 combines with J gene TRBJ2-5; D unclear. The CDR3 spans 12 residues. With 1 base removed from V and 4 bases from J, the gap between germline ends came to 4 bases. Per germline, CDR1 SGHDN and CDR2 FVKESK. The CDR3 DNA reads TGTGCCAGCAGCCAAGTGGGAGAGACCCAGTACTTC. Its translation is CASSQVGETQYF. Variable domain in full (rest from reference TRBV14 and TRBJ2-5): EAGVTQFPSHSVIEKGQTVTLRCDPISGHDNLYWYRRVMGKEIKFLLHFVKESKQDESGMPNNRFLAERTGGTYSTLKVQPAELEDSGVYFCASSQVGETQYFGPGTRLLVL.

This clone was counted only a few times. This chain joins TRBV2 and TRBJ2-5; no definite D call. The length of the CDR3 is 13 residues. CDR1 is SNHLY and CDR2 is FYNNEI in the germline V gene. The V and J ends lost 9 bases and 2 bases respectively, with 13 bases between them. The CDR3 is CASGRLAQETQYF. The DNA of the CDR3 is TGTGCCAGTGGGCGACTGGCACAAGAGACCCAGTACTTC.

The sample holds many counts of this clone. V and J are TRBV19 and TRBJ2-7; D uncertain. Germline values: CDR1 LNHDA, CDR2 SQIVND (reference sequence). The CDR3 runs 14 residues. The V end was cut by 2 bases, the J end by 0 bases, with 8 bases between. This CDR3 is CASSIFGSSYEQYF. The CDR3 region has the DNA TGTGCCAGTAGTATATTTGGCAGCTCCTACGAGCAGTACTTC.

The rearrangement joins TRBV10-3 to TRBJ1-5; D unresolved. CDR1 is ENHRY, CDR2 SYGVKD, per germline. The V gene lost 2 bases and the J gene lost 9 bases, with 11 bases spanning the gap. This CDR3 has 13 amino acids. The CDR3: CAISEGILRPQHF. The CDR3 region has the DNA TGTGCCATCAGTGAGGGTATCTTACGGCCCCAGCATTTT.

A remark on this clone: One junction end disagrees with the germline gene, perhaps due to a read error. The V gene is TRBV7-9, the J gene TRBJ2-6; D ambiguous. Germline lookup yields CDR1 SEHNR and CDR2 FQNEAQ (reference sequence). The CDR3 totals 16 residues. For the CDR3, the DNA is TGCGCCAGCAGCCAAGATTGGATCTCTGGGGCCAACGTCCTGACTTTC. Translation gives CASSQDWISGANVLTF.